The 20 T cell receptor beta chains presented below share a single source sample, sequenced in a study of Tregs in tolerant kidney transplant recipients. This table comes from immunoSEQ multiplex PCR, and its TCRdb copy is limited to in-frame clones, with some not included. The table lists about 30,000 clones. The material sequenced was CD8+ T cells from blood, taken before the transplant. Source of these receptors: a human donor who received a combined kidney and bone marrow transplant.

Remarks on this clone: The read halts 3 residues ahead of the CDR3 end, with the missing end drawn from the germline J gene. The chain is built from TRBV4-2 and TRBJ1-3; D gene uncertain. V was trimmed by 1 base and J by 0 bases, leaving 7 bases between them. The CDR3 loop spans 15 amino acids. The germline CDR1 and CDR2 sequences are LGHNA and YNFKEQ. The covered CDR3 bases are TGTGCCAGCAGCCAAGGCACGGGCTCTGGAAACACC. This encodes CASSQGTGSGNT. The whole CDR3 sequence reads CASSQGTGSGNTIYF.

As concerns this clone: The missing CDR3 end, 3 residues past where the read stops, is filled in from the germline J gene. The chain links TRBV2 to TRBJ1-1, with 7 bases identical to TRBD1. Germline V gene sequence: CDR1 SNHLY, CDR2 FYNNEI. This CDR3 contains 12 residues. This chain's CDR3 is CASSELRGRAFF. CDR3 DNA, as far as it was read: TGTGCCAGCAGTGAATTGAGGGGGCGG.

To note about this clone: From the germline J gene comes the end of the CDR3, since the read stops 3 residues before it. The chain uses TRBV7-8 and TRBJ1-5; D might be TRBD1 (6 bases). This CDR3 comprises 15 residues. Trimming shortened V by 8 bases and J by 2 bases, and 16 bases separated the two germline ends. Per germline, CDR1 SGHVS and CDR2 FQNEAQ. CDR3 in amino acids: CASGGGGSGNQPQHF. Incomplete CDR3 DNA: TGTGCCAGCGGGGGCGGGGGCAGTGGCAATCAGCCC.

On this clone itself: The CDR3 extends 3 residues past the end of the read, so its final part is completed from the germline J gene. The chain carries TRBV19 and TRBJ2-2; 8 bases agree with TRBD1. CDR1 is LNHDA, CDR2 SQIVND, per germline (reference sequence). V trimming: 5 bases; J trimming: 5 bases; junction bases outside the gene matches: 7. The CDR3 spans 15 residues. This CDR3 is CASSPGQGVTGELFF. The part of the CDR3 DNA that was read is TGTGCCAGTAGTCCCGGACAGGGTGTAACCGGGGAG.

A note on this clone: Read sequence stops 3 residues before the CDR3 end, and the germline J gene provides the missing end. V usage is TRBV2 and J usage is TRBJ2-7; 8 nucleotides align to TRBD2. The junction had 9 bases not matched to a gene; V was cut back by 9 bases and J by 2 bases. The CDR3 consists of 14 residues. CDR1 is SNHLY, CDR2 FYNNEI, per germline. The sequenced part of the CDR3 DNA is TGTGCCAGTACCTCGGTAGCGGGACCCTACGAG. It codes for CASTSVAGPYE. The complete CDR3 reads CASTSVAGPYEQYF.

Concerning this clone: The CDR3 end falls 3 residues outside the read, so it is completed with the germline J gene. The chain joins TRBV29-1 to TRBJ2-7, with 7 bases matching TRBD2. Germline values: CDR1 SQVTM, CDR2 ANQGSEA. With V trimmed by 5 bases and J by 3 bases, 4 bases remained unmatched. The CDR3 runs 12 residues. The CDR3 is CSVRASGYEQYF. The sequenced part of the CDR3 DNA is TGCAGCGTTAGGGCTAGCGGCTACGAG.

In regard to this clone: The read ends 3 residues early relative to the CDR3; the germline J gene fills the gap. Other DNA sequences of this sample code for an identical CDR3. V usage is TRBV19 and J usage is TRBJ2-1; D ambiguous. The germline V gene has CDR1 LNHDA and CDR2 SQIVND (reference sequence). The CDR3 has 12 residues. Trimming removed 9 bases at V and 5 bases at J, with 11 bases between. The CDR3 sequence is CASSHRDNEQFF. The sequenced CDR3 bases are TGTGCCAGCAGTCACCGGGACAATGAG.

In the case of this clone: Sequencing ends 3 residues short of the CDR3 end; the germline J gene provides the rest. The chain has TRBV20-1 and TRBJ2-1; D is uncertain. This CDR3 has 12 residues. The germline V gene encodes CDR1 DFQATT and CDR2 SNEGSKA (reference sequence). The germline V and J ends were trimmed by 0 bases and 9 bases, with 9 bases remaining between them. CDR3 residues: CSAREGSLEQFF. The covered CDR3 bases are TGCAGTGCTAGAGAGGGTAGCCTTGAG.

Comments on this clone: The read gets to within 3 residues of the CDR3 end, and the germline J gene fills in the rest. The rearrangement uses TRBV6-4 and TRBJ2-1; 10 bases map to TRBD2. The CDR3 covers 18 residues. The germline V gene has CDR1 MRHNA and CDR2 SNTAGT. After removal of 2 bases from V and 8 bases from J, the junction contained 15 bases not matched to a gene. The CDR3 bases that were read are TGTGCCAGCAGTGACAGGGGGATAGCGGGAGGACCTGTTCATGAG. Translated: CASSDRGIAGGPVHE. The complete CDR3 protein is CASSDRGIAGGPVHEQFF.

Turning to this clone: The missing CDR3 end, 3 residues past where the read stops, is filled in from the germline J gene. The chain recombines TRBV5-4 with TRBJ2-3; a weak D match, TRBD1 (6 bases). The CDR3 runs 15 residues. Germline assignment: CDR1 SGHNT and CDR2 YYREEE (reference sequence). Trimming left V 0 bases short and J 4 bases short, with 12 bases between. The CDR3 bases that were read are TGTGCCAGCAGCTTGGCCGAGGGGGTAGCAGATACG. As protein: CASSLAEGVADT. The CDR3 in its entirety is CASSLAEGVADTQYF.

Regarding this clone: From the germline J gene comes the end of the CDR3, since the read stops 3 residues before it. The chain combines TRBV6-2 or TRBV6-3 with TRBJ1-5, with D maybe TRBD1 (5 bases). Trimming took off 7 bases at V and 4 bases at J, with 8 bases between the two ends. The CDR3 runs 12 residues. Germline V gene sequence: CDR1 MNHEY, CDR2 SVGEGT. Partial CDR3 DNA: TGTGCCAGCACGGGGGTGAATCAGCCC. This translates into CASTGVNQP. From start to end, the CDR3 is CASTGVNQPQHF.

Details on this clone: The sequenced fragment ends 3 residues before the CDR3 boundary, so the rest is inferred from the germline J gene. The chain employs TRBV20-1 and TRBJ2-2; 8 bases align to TRBD2. Germline CDR1 and CDR2: DFQATT and SNEGSKA (reference sequence). The ends lost 3 bases at V and 0 bases at J; junction bases unmatched: 6. This CDR3 has 16 residues. The CDR3 sequence is CSARGLDLTNTGELFF. The CDR3 DNA, read in part, is TGCAGTGCTAGGGGACTAGACTTGACGAACACCGGGGAG.

As to this clone: The read comes to an end 3 residues before the CDR3 does, leaving the germline J gene to fill in the end. This chain uses TRBV19 with TRBJ2-3, with 9 bases matching TRBD2. The CDR3 spans 15 residues. Germline assignment: CDR1 LNHDA and CDR2 SQIVND (reference sequence). The junction had 10 bases not matched to a gene; V was cut back by 7 bases and J by 5 bases. CDR3 in amino acids: CASIGTSRRLDTQYF. CDR3 DNA (partial): TGTGCCAGTATAGGGACTAGCAGGCGCTTAGATACG.

As regards this clone: The read finishes 3 residues shy of the CDR3 end, and the germline J gene is used to complete it. The chain recombines TRBV2 with TRBJ2-1; 12 nucleotides align to TRBD1. The CDR3 has 16 amino acids. V lost 5 bases, J lost 2 bases, and 4 bases stayed unmatched. Looked up from germline, CDR1 is SNHLY and CDR2 is FYNNEI. The sequenced part of the CDR3 DNA is TGTGCCAGCAGTCACGGGACAGGGGGCCCCTACAATGAG. Amino acid sequence: CASSHGTGGPYNE. The CDR3 as a whole reads CASSHGTGGPYNEQFF.

On this clone itself: Read data end 3 residues before the CDR3 end; the end is taken from the germline J gene. The V gene is TRBV19, the J gene TRBJ1-4; D possibly corresponds to TRBD1 (6 bases). Germline assignment: CDR1 LNHDA and CDR2 SQIVND (reference sequence). V lost 5 bases to trimming and J lost 7 bases, with 17 bases between them. The CDR3 is 15 residues long. The CDR3 is CASSPTTTGSEKLFF. The part of the CDR3 DNA that was read is TGTGCCAGTAGTCCTACCACTACAGGGAGTGAAAAA.

Note on this clone: The read terminates 3 residues before the CDR3 end, so the remaining end is supplied by the germline J gene. The chain uses TRBV20-1 and TRBJ2-4; D unresolved. This CDR3 spans 16 amino acids. Germline V lookup: CDR1 DFQATT, CDR2 SNEGSKA (reference sequence). Trimming cost V 0 bases and J 1 base, with 13 bases left between them. The CDR3 region is CSARESSVKAKNIQYF. Partial CDR3 DNA: TGCAGTGCTAGAGAAAGCAGCGTCAAGGCCAAAAACATT.

Details on this clone: The read gets to within 3 residues of the CDR3 end, and the germline J gene fills in the rest. V and J are TRBV28 and TRBJ2-1; no clear D gene. The CDR3 covers 12 residues. CDR1 is MDHEN and CDR2 is SYDVKM in the germline V gene. The ends were cut back, 5 bases at V and 4 bases at J, with 6 bases in the middle. The CDR3 is CASSDFYNEQFF. CDR3 DNA (partial): TGTGCCAGCAGTGACTTTTACAATGAG. Filled out from reference TRBV28 and TRBJ2-1, the complete variable domain reads DVKVTQSSRYLVKRTGEKVFLECVQDMDHENMFWYRQDPGLGLRLIYFSYDVKMKEKGDIPEGYSVSREKKERFSLILESASTNQTSMYLCASSDFYNEQFFGPGTRLTVL.

For this clone: With the read ending 3 residues before the CDR3 end, the germline J gene is used to fill in that end. This chain joins TRBV20-1 and TRBJ2-3; 10 bases map to TRBD2. Trimming at V came to 1 base and at J to 4 bases, leaving 14 bases not matched to a gene. The CDR3 totals 18 residues. The germline V gene has CDR1 DFQATT and CDR2 SNEGSKA (reference sequence). The sequenced CDR3 bases are TGCAGTGCTAGAGCCCCACGGGTGGGACTAGCGCTGGCAGATACG. This encodes CSARAPRVGLALADT. The complete CDR3 reads CSARAPRVGLALADTQYF.

A note on this clone: The read falls 3 residues short of the CDR3 end, and the missing part is taken from the germline J gene. V gene TRBV5-1 combines with J gene TRBJ2-5; 8 bases are a match to TRBD1. With 3 bases clipped from V and 1 base from J, the junction kept 5 bases outside the gene matches. CDR1 and CDR2 from the germline V gene are SGHRS and YFSETQ. The CDR3 is 15 amino acids. The CDR3: CASSSPQGAQETQYF. CDR3 DNA, as far as it was read: TGCGCCAGCAGCTCTCCCCAGGGGGCCCAAGAGACC.

Remarks on this clone: The CDR3 end is not reached by the read, which stops 3 residues before it; the germline J gene fills it in. The chain employs TRBV7-9 and TRBJ2-7, with 13 bases matching TRBD2. Looked up from germline, CDR1 is SEHNR and CDR2 is FQNEAQ (reference sequence). The junction had 4 bases not matched to a gene; V was cut back by 5 bases and J by 6 bases. The CDR3 spans 14 residues. The DNA read from the CDR3 is TGTGCCAGCAGCCACCGACTAGCGGGAGGCGAG. This codes for CASSHRLAGGE. The whole CDR3 protein is CASSHRLAGGEQYF.